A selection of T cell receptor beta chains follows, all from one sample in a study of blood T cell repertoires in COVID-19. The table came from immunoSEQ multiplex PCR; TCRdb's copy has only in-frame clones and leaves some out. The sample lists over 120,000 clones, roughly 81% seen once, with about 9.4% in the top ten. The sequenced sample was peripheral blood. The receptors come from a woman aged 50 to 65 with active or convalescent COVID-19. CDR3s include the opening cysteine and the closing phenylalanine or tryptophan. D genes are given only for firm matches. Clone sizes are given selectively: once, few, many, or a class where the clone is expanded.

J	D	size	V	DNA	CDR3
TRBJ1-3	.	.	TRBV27	TGTGCCAGCAGTTTCCACGCGGGCTCTGGAAACACCATATATTTT	CASSFHAGSGNTIYF
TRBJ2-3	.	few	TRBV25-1	TGTGCCAGCAGTGAATATATTCCTTCTCAGAATACGCAGTATTTT	CASSEYIPSQNTQYF
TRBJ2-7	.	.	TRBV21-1	TGTGCCAGCACTAGCGGGGGGGCCAAGAGCGAGCAGTACTTC	CASTSGGAKSEQYF
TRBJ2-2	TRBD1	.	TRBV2	TGTGCCAGCGCAAGGACAGGGGGAGGCACCGGGGAGCTGTTTTTT	CASARTGGGTGELFF
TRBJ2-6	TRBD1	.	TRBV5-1	TGCGCCAGCAGTCGGGACAGGGCACAAGGGGCCAACGTCCTGACTTTC	CASSRDRAQGANVLTF
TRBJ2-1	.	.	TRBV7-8	TGTGCCAGCAGCTGGGACTTGAACAATGAGCAGTTCTTC	CASSWDLNNEQFF
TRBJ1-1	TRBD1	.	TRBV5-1	TGCGCCAGCAGCGACAGACCGGGACAGGGCGATTCTGCAGCTTTCTTT	CASSDRPGQGDSAAFF
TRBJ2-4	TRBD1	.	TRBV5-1	TGCGCCAGCAGCTGGACAGGGCCAAACATTCAGTACTTC	CASSWTGPNIQYF
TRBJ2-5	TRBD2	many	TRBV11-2	TGTGCCAGCAGCTCTCGACTAGCGGGATCCCAAGAGACCCAGTACTTC	CASSSRLAGSQETQYF
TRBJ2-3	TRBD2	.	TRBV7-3	TGTGCCAGCAGCCTCGGGACTAGCGGTACGCAGTATTTT	CASSLGTSGTQYF
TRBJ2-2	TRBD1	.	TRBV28	TGTGCCAGCAGTGGATGGACAGGGAGGTACACCGGGGAGCTGTTTTTT	CASSGWTGRYTGELFF
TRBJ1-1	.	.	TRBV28	TGTGCCAGTCGGGGGAACACTGAAGCTTTCTTT	CASRGNTEAFF
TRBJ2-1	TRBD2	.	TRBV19	TGTGCCAGTAGGACTAGCGGGATAAGCAATGAGCAGTTCTTC	CASRTSGISNEQFF
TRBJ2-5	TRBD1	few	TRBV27	TGTGCCAGCAGTATCTTAACAGGGGGCAGGCGACAAGAGACCCAGTACTTC	CASSILTGGRRQETQYF
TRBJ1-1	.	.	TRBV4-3	TGCGCCAGCAGCTCTCACTTTAGGAACACTGAAGCTTTCTTT	CASSSHFRNTEAFF
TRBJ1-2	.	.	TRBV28	TGTGCCAGCAGCTCCCACCCGACAGTTAACTATGGCTACACCTTC	CASSSHPTVNYGYTF
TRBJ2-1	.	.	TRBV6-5	TGTGCCAGCAGCCGCGCAGGAGGATCCTACAATGAGCAGTTCTTC	CASSRAGGSYNEQFF
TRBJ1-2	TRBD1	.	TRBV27	TGTGCCAGCAGTGGCCCACAGGGGAGCTACACCTTC	CASSGPQGSYTF
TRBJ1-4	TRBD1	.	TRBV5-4	TGTGCCAGCAGCGCCGGGACAGACGAAAAACTGTTTTTT	CASSAGTDEKLFF
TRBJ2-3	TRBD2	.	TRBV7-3	TGTGCCAGCAGCGAGAGAACCGCTAGCGGGAGGGATACGCAGTATTTT	CASSERTASGRDTQYF
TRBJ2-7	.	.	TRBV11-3	TGTGCCAGCTCAACTAGCATCCTTACCGAGCAGTACTTC	CASSTSILTEQYF